These 21 T cell receptor beta chains originate from one sample sequenced in a study of cytomegalovirus exposure and HLA in healthy donors (dated by TCRdb to 2016 to 2017). Library preparation employed the immunoSEQ multiplex PCR assay. For the multiplex PCR, a mixture combining 60 forward primers for TCR Vbeta segments and 13 reverse primers for TCR Jbeta segments was used. This is the immuneACCESS table as TCRdb keeps it, with only in-frame sequences that have V and J called. A part of the clones is gone; compared with another copy, unresolved V genes explain less than half, and the rest is unexplained. In all, the sample holds roughly 190,000 clones, and more than 70% of those were seen once. In total, the top ten clones hold approximately 1.8% of the sample. Sequenced input: PBMCs. Receptor source: a man aged 40-55 years in good health and CMV-seropositive.

This chain joins TRBV28 and TRBJ2-6; 8 bases are a match to TRBD1. The CDR3 consists of 17 residues. The V gene's germline CDR1 is MDHEN and CDR2 SYDVKM. The trim removed 4 bases at V and 2 bases at J, leaving 7 bases unmatched. CDR3 loop: CASSSDRVGAGANVLTF. CDR3 DNA sequence: TGTGCCAGCAGTTCGGACAGGGTCGGGGCTGGGGCCAACGTCCTGACTTTC. Drawing the rest from reference TRBV28 and TRBJ2-6, the complete variable domain is DVKVTQSSRYLVKRTGEKVFLECVQDMDHENMFWYRQDPGLGLRLIYFSYDVKMKEKGDIPEGYSVSREKKERFSLILESASTNQTSMYLCASSSDRVGAGANVLTFGAGSRLTVL.

The V and J genes are TRBV5-4 and TRBJ1-2, with TRBD1 as a possible D gene (5 bases). V lost 3 bases to trimming and J lost 5 bases, with 14 bases between them. This CDR3 region has 14 residues. Germline assignment: CDR1 SGHNT and CDR2 YYREEE (reference sequence). In DNA form, the CDR3 reads TGTGCCAGCAGCTCTAGACAGCCAACTTATGGCTACACCTTC. It specifies CASSSRQPTYGYTF.

This clone was observed a few times. V gene TRBV9 combines with J gene TRBJ1-1; TRBD1 agrees at 7 bases. This CDR3 is 14 amino acids long. Germline lookup yields CDR1 SGDLS and CDR2 YYNGEE. V was clipped by 3 bases and J by 4 bases; unmatched bases: 6. The DNA for the CDR3 is TGTGCCAGCAGCGGGGCGACAGGGACCACTGAAGCTTTCTTT. This encodes CASSGATGTTEAFF.

This rearrangement joins TRBV6-5 to TRBJ2-7; weak D call: TRBD1 (6 bases). Looked up from germline, CDR1 is MNHEY and CDR2 is SVGAGI. This CDR3 has 13 residues. V lost 6 bases and J 4 bases, leaving 13 bases between the germline ends. The CDR3 nucleotides are TGTGCCAGCAGCATCGGACAGAAATACGAGCAGTACTTC. Translating gives CASSIGQKYEQYF.

This clone was counted once. The chain has TRBV19 and TRBJ2-3, with TRBD1 matching over 10 bases. The CDR3 is 14 amino acids. Per the germline V gene, CDR1 is LNHDA and CDR2 is SQIVND (reference sequence). V shed 5 bases, J shed 1 base, and the junction held 0 bases outside the gene matches. CDR3: CASSGTGGTDTQYF. DNA of the CDR3: TGTGCCAGTAGTGGGACAGGGGGCACAGATACGCAGTATTTT.

In its sample, this clone was seen once. The V and J genes are TRBV7-9 and TRBJ1-2, with 7 bases identical to TRBD1. The ends lost 4 bases at V and 5 bases at J; junction bases unmatched: 13. The germline gives CDR1 SEHNR, CDR2 FQNEAQ (reference sequence). The CDR3 sequence is 16 residues long. CDR3 amino acids: CASSSPSSDRIYGYTF. The CDR3 coding sequence is TGTGCCAGCAGCTCCCCCTCATCGGACAGGATATATGGCTACACCTTC.

This chain's CDR3 is CASSKGQGRNQPQHF. The CDR3 DNA reads TGTGCCAGCAGCAAGGGACAGGGACGGAATCAGCCCCAGCATTTT. The chain is built from TRBV11-2 and TRBJ1-5; 9 positions agree with TRBD1. V lost 5 bases and J lost 4; bases outside the gene matches: 6. The CDR3 runs 15 residues. Germline V gives CDR1 SGHAT, CDR2 FQNNGV.

The rearrangement joins TRBV7-2 to TRBJ2-1, with TRBD2 matching over 12 bases. The V gene's germline CDR1 is SGHTA and CDR2 FQGNSA. This CDR3 is 16 amino acids long. V trimming: 5 bases; J trimming: 4 bases; junction bases outside the gene matches: 6. CDR3 in amino acids: CASSLRTSGIYNEQFF. The DNA of the CDR3 is TGTGCCAGCAGCCTCCGGACTAGCGGGATATACAATGAGCAGTTCTTC.

This chain joins TRBV4-1 and TRBJ2-7; 7 bases map to TRBD2. CDR1 and CDR2 from the germline V gene are MGHRA and YSYEKL. V gave up 4 bases and J gave up 6 bases; unmatched junction bases: 12. CDR3 length equals 15 residues. CDR3 bases: TGCGCCAGCAGCCTAATTAGCGGGTTTAGTGTCGAGCAGTACTTC. This codes for CASSLISGFSVEQYF.

Written as DNA, the CDR3 is TGTGCCATCACCGACAGGACAGGGGGGACAGATACGCAGTATTTT. This translates into CAITDRTGGTDTQYF. The gene calls are TRBV10-3 and TRBJ2-3; 10 nucleotides agree with TRBD1. The CDR3 contains 15 residues. The germline CDR1 and CDR2 sequences are ENHRY and SYGVKD. The J segment lost 3 bases and the V segment lost 7 bases, leaving 7 bases of the junction unmatched.

Only a few counts were recorded for this clone. The chain combines TRBV19 with TRBJ1-5; D not resolved. The V gene's germline CDR1 is LNHDA and CDR2 SQIVND (reference sequence). V dropped 1 base and J dropped 6 bases, with 4 bases sitting between them. CDR3 size: 12 residues. The CDR3 sequence is CASSIAGQPQHF. Written as DNA, the CDR3 is TGTGCCAGTAGTATAGCGGGTCAGCCCCAGCATTTT.

V and J are TRBV6-1 and TRBJ1-2; 7 bases match TRBD1. V lost 6 bases and J lost 4; bases outside the gene matches: 5. CDR3 size: 13 residues. Germline CDR1 MNHNS, CDR2 SASEGT. CDR3 loop: CASRAQGTYGYTF. The CDR3, as DNA: TGTGCCAGCAGGGCACAGGGGACCTATGGCTACACCTTC.

The CDR3 is CATARGHDAGGYTF. The CDR3 DNA is TGTGCCACCGCTAGGGGGCACGACGCCGGCGGCTACACCTTC. This rearrangement joins TRBV15 to TRBJ1-2, with 7 bases aligning to TRBD1. The V gene's germline CDR1 is LNHNV and CDR2 YYDKDF (reference sequence). The CDR3 spans 14 residues. V shed 8 bases, J shed 8 bases, and the junction held 14 bases outside the gene matches. Full variable domain (remainder filled in from reference TRBV15 and TRBJ1-2): DAMVIQNPRYQVTQFGKPVTLSCSQTLNHNVMYWYQQKSSQAPKLLFHYYDKDFNNEADTPDNFQSRRPNTSFCFLDIRSPGLGDTAMYLCATARGHDAGGYTFGSGTRLTVV.

The rearrangement joins TRBV10-1 to TRBJ2-3; weak D call: TRBD1 (5 bases). Germline CDR1 and CDR2: WNHNN and SYGVQD (reference sequence). Between the trimmed V and J ends, which lost 6 bases and 0 bases, there was a span of 16 bases. This CDR3 contains 16 residues. The CDR3 sequence is CASSPQAASSTDTQYF. The CDR3, as DNA: TGCGCCAGCAGCCCACAGGCGGCCTCTAGCACAGATACGCAGTATTTT.

This sequence joins TRBV11-1 and TRBJ2-1, with 7 bases matching TRBD2. CDR1 is SGHAT, CDR2 FQDESV, per germline (reference sequence). The CDR3 covers 15 residues. V lost 7 bases, J lost 3 bases, and 9 bases stayed unmatched. The CDR3 is CASKEAGTYYNEQFF. CDR3 coding DNA: TGTGCCAGCAAAGAAGCGGGAACGTACTACAATGAGCAGTTCTTC.

V gene TRBV2 combines with J gene TRBJ2-5, with D tentatively TRBD1 (5 bases). TRBJ2-7 explains the end of the DNA better; the J call may be wrong. The CDR3 runs 14 residues. Germline V CDR1 and CDR2: SNHLY, FYNNEI. The CDR3 nucleotides are TGTGCCAGCAGAAATAGACAGACCACCTACGAGCAGTACTTC. Its protein is CASRNRQTTYEQYF.

On this clone itself: Other DNA sequences in this specimen translate into the identical CDR3. The chain is built from TRBV13 and TRBJ2-3, with a tentative D call TRBD2 (5 bases). From germline, CDR1 is PRHDT and CDR2 FYEKMQ (reference sequence). Trimming removed 0 bases at V and 5 bases at J, with 6 bases between. The CDR3 runs to 13 residues. In DNA form, the CDR3 reads TGTGCCAGCAGCTTAGGCCGGGGAGATACGCAGTATTTT. Translating it yields CASSLGRGDTQYF.

The V and J genes are TRBV6-6 and TRBJ1-2; 8 nucleotides align to TRBD1. CDR1 MNHNY and CDR2 SVGAGI come from the germline V gene (reference sequence). CDR3 length: 14 residues. Losses at the gene ends were 2 bases for V and 4 bases for J; bases not matched to a gene: 3. CDR3 amino acids: CASSYRGTGYGYTF. The CDR3 DNA follows: TGTGCCAGCAGTTACCGTGGGACAGGCTATGGCTACACCTTC.

This chain uses TRBV5-6 with TRBJ1-1, with TRBD1 matching 7 bases. This CDR3 is 16 amino acids long. Trimming took 2 bases from V and 0 from J; bases not matched to a gene: 7. The V gene's germline CDR1 is SGHDT and CDR2 YYEEEE. CDR3 coding DNA: TGTGCCAGCAGCTTACCGGGACAGACCATGAACACTGAAGCTTTCTTT. Protein product: CASSLPGQTMNTEAFF. Drawing the rest from reference TRBV5-6 and TRBJ1-1, the complete variable domain is DAGVTQSPTHLIKTRGQQVTLRCSPKSGHDTVSWYQQALGQGPQFIFQYYEEEERQRGNFPDRFSGHQFPNYSSELNVNALLLGDSALYLCASSLPGQTMNTEAFFGQGTRLTVV.

The chain uses TRBV21-1 and TRBJ2-1; the table's D call, TRBD2, was not checked against the DNA. TRBV21-1 is noted as a pseudogene. There are 18 residues in the CDR3. The CDR3: CASSKGTSGGGHQNEQFF. The DNA of the CDR3 is TGTGCCAGCAGCAAAGGGACTAGCGGAGGAGGGCACCAGAATGAGCAGTTCTTC.

Only one count was recorded for this clone. V gene TRBV27 combines with J gene TRBJ1-1; D unclear. The V end was cut by 5 bases, the J end by 1 base, with 14 bases between. CDR1 is MNHEY, CDR2 SMNVEV, per germline (reference sequence). The CDR3 extends over 15 amino acids. For the CDR3, the DNA is TGTGCCAGCAGTCCCACCCCCGCTACGAACACTGAAGCTTTCTTT. It encodes CASSPTPATNTEAFF.